The rows below give T cell receptor beta chains drawn from one sample of a study of blood T cell repertoires in COVID-19. This table comes from immunoSEQ multiplex PCR, and its TCRdb copy is limited to in-frame clones, with some not included. The sample contains 250,000 to 400,000 clones, about nine tenths of which appear only once. Sequenced material: peripheral blood. These receptors came from a woman aged 25 to 39 with COVID-19, enrolled during active disease. Each CDR3 is given with its conserved first and last residue. The order of the fields is V gene, D gene, clone size, J gene, CDR3 DNA, CDR3 protein. D genes are given only for firm matches. Clone sizes are given selectively: once, few, many, or a class where the clone is expanded.

v_gene: TRBV27; d_gene: .; abundance: .; j_gene: TRBJ1-1; CDR3nt: TGTGCCAGCAGTTTAGAAACAGGGACTGAAGCTTTCTTT; CDR3aa: CASSLETGTEAFF
v_gene: TRBV4-2; d_gene: .; abundance: .; j_gene: TRBJ1-2; CDR3nt: TGTGCCAGCAGCCAAGACCGGGGGTTTGACTATGGCTACACCTTC; CDR3aa: CASSQDRGFDYGYTF
v_gene: TRBV5-6; d_gene: .; abundance: few; j_gene: TRBJ1-2; CDR3nt: TGTGCCAGCAGTTCCCGCGGGGGGTCAAGCTATGGCTACACCTTC; CDR3aa: CASSSRGGSSYGYTF
v_gene: TRBV11-3; d_gene: .; abundance: .; j_gene: TRBJ2-1; CDR3nt: TGTGCCAGCAGCTTATACAGCTACAATGAGCAGTTCTTC; CDR3aa: CASSLYSYNEQFF
v_gene: TRBV30; d_gene: .; abundance: .; j_gene: TRBJ1-3; CDR3nt: TGTGCCTGGAAGCAGGGTTATGGAAACACCATATATTTT; CDR3aa: CAWKQGYGNTIYF
v_gene: TRBV3-1/TRBV3-2; d_gene: TRBD1; abundance: .; j_gene: TRBJ1-4; CDR3nt: TGTGCCAGCAGTCCTCAGACAGGGGAGAGTGAAAAACTGTTTTTT; CDR3aa: CASSPQTGESEKLFF
v_gene: TRBV5-4; d_gene: TRBD2; abundance: few; j_gene: TRBJ2-3; CDR3nt: TGTGCCAGCAGCCTAGCGGGAGCCACAGATACGCAGTATTTT; CDR3aa: CASSLAGATDTQYF
v_gene: TRBV28; d_gene: .; abundance: .; j_gene: TRBJ2-7; CDR3nt: TGTGCCAGCAGTTTCCCAGGGAATTTCTACGAGCAGTACTTC; CDR3aa: CASSFPGNFYEQYF
v_gene: TRBV5-8; d_gene: TRBD1; abundance: .; j_gene: TRBJ2-1; CDR3nt: TGTGCCAGCAGCTCGGGACAGAGCTCCTACAATGAGCAGTTCTTC; CDR3aa: CASSSGQSSYNEQFF
v_gene: TRBV6-2/TRBV6-3; d_gene: .; abundance: .; j_gene: TRBJ1-1; CDR3nt: TGTGCCAGCAGTTACCGGGACCGATCCTCTAGGGGGGCTTTCTTT; CDR3aa: CASSYRDRSSRGAFF
v_gene: TRBV7-9; d_gene: .; abundance: .; j_gene: TRBJ1-1; CDR3nt: TGTGCCAGCAGCTTAGGTGCGGCACAGGGAATTAACGCTTTCTTT; CDR3aa: CASSLGAAQGINAFF
v_gene: TRBV7-3; d_gene: TRBD1; abundance: .; j_gene: TRBJ1-1; CDR3nt: TGTGCCAGCAGCGCCGGGACAGGGGCCACTGAAGCTTTCTTT; CDR3aa: CASSAGTGATEAFF
v_gene: TRBV19; d_gene: TRBD1; abundance: few; j_gene: TRBJ1-6; CDR3nt: TGTGCCAGTAGTCCCCCGTCGACAGGGAAAAATTCACCCCTCCACTTT; CDR3aa: CASSPPSTGKNSPLHF
v_gene: TRBV30; d_gene: .; abundance: .; j_gene: TRBJ1-3; CDR3nt: TGTGCCTGGATGTCGGGCTCTGGAAACACCATATATTTT; CDR3aa: CAWMSGSGNTIYF
v_gene: TRBV30; d_gene: .; abundance: .; j_gene: TRBJ1-2; CDR3nt: TGTGCCTGGAGTATGGGGCCTGGAAACTATGGCTACACCTTC; CDR3aa: CAWSMGPGNYGYTF
v_gene: TRBV7-9; d_gene: TRBD2; abundance: many; j_gene: TRBJ2-1; CDR3nt: TGTGCCAGCAGCTTATCTAGCGGGAGGACCTCCTACAATGAGCAGTTCTTC; CDR3aa: CASSLSSGRTSYNEQFF
v_gene: TRBV7-8; d_gene: TRBD2; abundance: .; j_gene: TRBJ2-7; CDR3nt: TGTGCCAGCAGCTTGTCCCAGGGCGGTAGCGGGAGTCACTACGAGCAGTACTTC; CDR3aa: CASSLSQGGSGSHYEQYF
v_gene: TRBV5-1; d_gene: TRBD1; abundance: .; j_gene: TRBJ2-1; CDR3nt: TGCGCCAGCAGCTGGGGGGACAGGGGCCCGTACAATGAGCAGTTCTTC; CDR3aa: CASSWGDRGPYNEQFF
v_gene: TRBV11-1; d_gene: .; abundance: .; j_gene: TRBJ1-1; CDR3nt: TGTGCCAGCAGCTTAGGAGGGCACCCTGAAGCTTTCTTT; CDR3aa: CASSLGGHPEAFF
v_gene: TRBV29-1; d_gene: TRBD2; abundance: many; j_gene: TRBJ2-7; CDR3nt: TGCAGCGTTGCGGAGACTAGCGGGTTCGAGCAGTACTTC; CDR3aa: CSVAETSGFEQYF
v_gene: TRBV7-9; d_gene: TRBD2; abundance: .; j_gene: TRBJ2-1; CDR3nt: TGTGCCAGCACCTCCGGGACTAGCGGATACAATGAGCAGTTCTTC; CDR3aa: CASTSGTSGYNEQFF
v_gene: TRBV24-1; d_gene: .; abundance: .; j_gene: TRBJ2-1; CDR3nt: TGTGCCACCAGTGATCCCTCCTCCGGGGTTCATGAGCAGTTCTTC; CDR3aa: CATSDPSSGVHEQFF
v_gene: TRBV12-3/TRBV12-4; d_gene: .; abundance: .; j_gene: TRBJ1-6; CDR3nt: TGTGCCAGCAGCTCACTTCAGGGCAGGCCCCTCCACTTT; CDR3aa: CASSSLQGRPLHF
v_gene: TRBV6-5; d_gene: TRBD2; abundance: .; j_gene: TRBJ2-7; CDR3nt: TGTGCCAGCAGTCCATTTAGCGGGCCCTACGAGCAGTACTTC; CDR3aa: CASSPFSGPYEQYF
v_gene: TRBV30; d_gene: .; abundance: .; j_gene: TRBJ1-2; CDR3nt: TGTGCCTGGAGTGGCAGGGCTGACTATGGCTACACCTTC; CDR3aa: CAWSGRADYGYTF
v_gene: TRBV18; d_gene: .; abundance: .; j_gene: TRBJ1-3; CDR3nt: TGTGCCAGCTCACTGAAACCGGTCCTCGGAAACACCATATATTTT; CDR3aa: CASSLKPVLGNTIYF
v_gene: TRBV5-1; d_gene: .; abundance: .; j_gene: TRBJ2-2; CDR3nt: TGCGCCAGCAGCTTGGTCAGGGCCACCGGGGAGCTGTTTTTT; CDR3aa: CASSLVRATGELFF
v_gene: TRBV12-3/TRBV12-4; d_gene: .; abundance: .; j_gene: TRBJ1-2; CDR3nt: TGTGCCAGCAGACCCGACAGCTATGGCTACACCTTC; CDR3aa: CASRPDSYGYTF
v_gene: TRBV18; d_gene: .; abundance: .; j_gene: TRBJ1-1; CDR3nt: TGTGCCAGCTCACCGCCAGTAAACACTGAAGCTTTCTTT; CDR3aa: CASSPPVNTEAFF
v_gene: TRBV5-5; d_gene: TRBD1; abundance: .; j_gene: TRBJ1-6; CDR3nt: TGTGCCAGCAGGCCCGGGACAGGGGATTCACCCCTCCACTTT; CDR3aa: CASRPGTGDSPLHF
v_gene: TRBV27; d_gene: .; abundance: .; j_gene: TRBJ2-2; CDR3nt: TGTGCCAGCAGTTTCGGGGTTCTCACCGGGGAGCTGTTTTTT; CDR3aa: CASSFGVLTGELFF
v_gene: TRBV30; d_gene: .; abundance: .; j_gene: TRBJ2-7; CDR3nt: TGTGCCTGGAGGGAGGGGGCCCGTTACGAGCAGTACTTC; CDR3aa: CAWREGARYEQYF
v_gene: TRBV11-1; d_gene: TRBD1; abundance: .; j_gene: TRBJ2-2; CDR3nt: TGTGCCAGCAGTTCCGGGACAGGAGCGAACACCGGGGAGCTGTTTTTT; CDR3aa: CASSSGTGANTGELFF
v_gene: TRBV6-5; d_gene: TRBD2; abundance: .; j_gene: TRBJ2-7; CDR3nt: TGTGCCAGCCAGGGGCGGGAGGCCTCCTACGAGCAGTACTTC; CDR3aa: CASQGREASYEQYF
v_gene: TRBV30; d_gene: TRBD1; abundance: .; j_gene: TRBJ1-1; CDR3nt: TGTGCCTGGAGTCCGACAGGGCTTTTCGAAGCTTTCTTT; CDR3aa: CAWSPTGLFEAFF
v_gene: TRBV18; d_gene: .; abundance: .; j_gene: TRBJ1-6; CDR3nt: TGTGCCAGCTCGCTTGAGAATTCACCCCTCCACTTT; CDR3aa: CASSLENSPLHF
v_gene: TRBV19; d_gene: .; abundance: once; j_gene: TRBJ2-2; CDR3nt: TGTGCCAGTAGTATAGACCCCTTGGCGGGGAGCACCGGGGAGCTGTTTTTT; CDR3aa: CASSIDPLAGSTGELFF
v_gene: TRBV28; d_gene: TRBD2; abundance: .; j_gene: TRBJ2-3; CDR3nt: TGTGCCAGCAGTTCCGCTAGCGGAGTGGGCACAGATACGCAGTATTTT; CDR3aa: CASSSASGVGTDTQYF
v_gene: TRBV4-1; d_gene: TRBD2; abundance: .; j_gene: TRBJ2-7; CDR3nt: TGCGCCAGCAGCCAAGGACTAGCGGGAGCGCTAATCTCCTACGAGCAGTACTTC; CDR3aa: CASSQGLAGALISYEQYF
v_gene: TRBV2; d_gene: .; abundance: .; j_gene: TRBJ1-2; CDR3nt: TGTGCCAGCAGTGACCAAGGGGCAGCTAACTATGGCTACACCTTC; CDR3aa: CASSDQGAANYGYTF
v_gene: TRBV7-6; d_gene: .; abundance: .; j_gene: TRBJ2-5; CDR3nt: TGTGCCAGCAGCTTAATTCTAACGGGAGAGACCCAGTACTTC; CDR3aa: CASSLILTGETQYF
v_gene: TRBV6-5; d_gene: .; abundance: .; j_gene: TRBJ1-4; CDR3nt: TGTGCCAGCAGTTCATACCTAAGGGGGATACTGTTTTTT; CDR3aa: CASSSYLRGILFF
v_gene: TRBV3-1/TRBV3-2; d_gene: TRBD2; abundance: .; j_gene: TRBJ2-1; CDR3nt: TGTGCCAGCAGCCACCTGGGACTAGCGGGAGGGAACGATGAGCAGTTCTTC; CDR3aa: CASSHLGLAGGNDEQFF
v_gene: TRBV28; d_gene: TRBD2; abundance: .; j_gene: TRBJ2-1; CDR3nt: TGTGCCAGCAGTTTTTCGGTCGGACTAGCGGGAGTCCCTAGGCAATTCAATGAGCAGTTCTTC; CDR3aa: CASSFSVGLAGVPRQFNEQFF
v_gene: TRBV6-5; d_gene: .; abundance: .; j_gene: TRBJ1-1; CDR3nt: TGTGCCAGCAGTTCTCGACGGGGGATGAACACTGAAGCTTTCTTT; CDR3aa: CASSSRRGMNTEAFF
v_gene: TRBV3-1/TRBV3-2; d_gene: .; abundance: .; j_gene: TRBJ1-3; CDR3nt: TGTGCCAGCAGCCAAGATTATTCCAGTTTTGACACCATATATTTT; CDR3aa: CASSQDYSSFDTIYF
v_gene: TRBV7-2; d_gene: TRBD1; abundance: .; j_gene: TRBJ1-2; CDR3nt: TGTGCCAGCAGCTTATCCCGGACAGGGGCCATCTATGGCTACACCTTC; CDR3aa: CASSLSRTGAIYGYTF
v_gene: TRBV5-1; d_gene: TRBD2; abundance: .; j_gene: TRBJ2-1; CDR3nt: TGCGCCAGCAGCGCTCCTAGCGGGAGGGCCTCCGAGCAGTTCTTC; CDR3aa: CASSAPSGRASEQFF
v_gene: TRBV24-1; d_gene: .; abundance: once; j_gene: TRBJ1-2; CDR3nt: TGTGCCACCGCATTCGCCCCCGCGACAGACCACTATGGCTACACCTTC; CDR3aa: CATAFAPATDHYGYTF
v_gene: TRBV5-4; d_gene: .; abundance: .; j_gene: TRBJ1-2; CDR3nt: TGTGCCAGCAGAGGAGGGGTTAGTGGCTACACCTTC; CDR3aa: CASRGGVSGYTF
v_gene: TRBV4-1; d_gene: .; abundance: .; j_gene: TRBJ1-2; CDR3nt: TGCGCCAGCAGCCAACTTCCTATGGTAAACTATGGCTACACCTTC; CDR3aa: CASSQLPMVNYGYTF
v_gene: TRBV7-8; d_gene: TRBD1; abundance: .; j_gene: TRBJ2-2; CDR3nt: TGTGCCAGCAGCCCGGGACAGGGGTCCGGGGAGCTGTTTTTT; CDR3aa: CASSPGQGSGELFF
v_gene: TRBV9; d_gene: .; abundance: .; j_gene: TRBJ1-1; CDR3nt: TGTGCCAGCAGCGTATCATTGACGGAGAATGAAGCTTTCTTT; CDR3aa: CASSVSLTENEAFF
v_gene: TRBV30; d_gene: .; abundance: .; j_gene: TRBJ1-3; CDR3nt: TGTGCCTGGAGTGAAGGGGCGGCGGCTGGAAACACCATATATTTT; CDR3aa: CAWSEGAAAGNTIYF
v_gene: TRBV18; d_gene: .; abundance: .; j_gene: TRBJ2-2; CDR3nt: TGTGCCAGCTCACCAGCGGGTCGTAACACCGGGGAGCTGTTTTTT; CDR3aa: CASSPAGRNTGELFF
v_gene: TRBV27; d_gene: .; abundance: .; j_gene: TRBJ2-7; CDR3nt: TGTGCCAGCAGTTTATCGGGCGGGACTCCAAAATACGAGCAGTACTTC; CDR3aa: CASSLSGGTPKYEQYF
v_gene: TRBV28; d_gene: TRBD2; abundance: .; j_gene: TRBJ2-3; CDR3nt: TGTGCCAGCAGTTTATGGGGACTAGCGGGACCGAAAAGCACAGATACGCAGTATTTT; CDR3aa: CASSLWGLAGPKSTDTQYF
v_gene: TRBV15; d_gene: TRBD1; abundance: .; j_gene: TRBJ1-1; CDR3nt: TGTGCCACCAGCAGGGGGTTCCTAGAAGGGGGCGTCACTGAAGCTTTCTTT; CDR3aa: CATSRGFLEGGVTEAFF
v_gene: TRBV28; d_gene: TRBD1; abundance: .; j_gene: TRBJ1-1; CDR3nt: TGTGCCAGCAGCTGGACAGGGGAGGGCACTGAAGCTTTCTTT; CDR3aa: CASSWTGEGTEAFF